This T cell receptor beta chain derives from a study of monozygotic twins with inflammatory bowel disease. Total RNA from whole blood was isolated with no T cell sorting. TCRdb reanalyzed the 5' RACE reads and collapses them to one entry per CDR3 protein, without DNA. Seen in this sample are approximately 400,000 distinct CDR3 sequences; the ten most common clones hold 2% to 3%. The CDR3 runs to 16 residues. CDR1 is SGHTA, CDR2 FQGTGA, per germline. The specimen was blood. The receptor comes from a human donor with ulcerative colitis or Crohn's disease, or a healthy co-twin of an affected twin (not recorded which). The rearrangement uses TRBV7-3 and TRBJ2-2; TCRdb's assignment of TRBD1 cannot be checked, as there is no DNA. The CDR3 region is CASSPLGDLPNGELFF.